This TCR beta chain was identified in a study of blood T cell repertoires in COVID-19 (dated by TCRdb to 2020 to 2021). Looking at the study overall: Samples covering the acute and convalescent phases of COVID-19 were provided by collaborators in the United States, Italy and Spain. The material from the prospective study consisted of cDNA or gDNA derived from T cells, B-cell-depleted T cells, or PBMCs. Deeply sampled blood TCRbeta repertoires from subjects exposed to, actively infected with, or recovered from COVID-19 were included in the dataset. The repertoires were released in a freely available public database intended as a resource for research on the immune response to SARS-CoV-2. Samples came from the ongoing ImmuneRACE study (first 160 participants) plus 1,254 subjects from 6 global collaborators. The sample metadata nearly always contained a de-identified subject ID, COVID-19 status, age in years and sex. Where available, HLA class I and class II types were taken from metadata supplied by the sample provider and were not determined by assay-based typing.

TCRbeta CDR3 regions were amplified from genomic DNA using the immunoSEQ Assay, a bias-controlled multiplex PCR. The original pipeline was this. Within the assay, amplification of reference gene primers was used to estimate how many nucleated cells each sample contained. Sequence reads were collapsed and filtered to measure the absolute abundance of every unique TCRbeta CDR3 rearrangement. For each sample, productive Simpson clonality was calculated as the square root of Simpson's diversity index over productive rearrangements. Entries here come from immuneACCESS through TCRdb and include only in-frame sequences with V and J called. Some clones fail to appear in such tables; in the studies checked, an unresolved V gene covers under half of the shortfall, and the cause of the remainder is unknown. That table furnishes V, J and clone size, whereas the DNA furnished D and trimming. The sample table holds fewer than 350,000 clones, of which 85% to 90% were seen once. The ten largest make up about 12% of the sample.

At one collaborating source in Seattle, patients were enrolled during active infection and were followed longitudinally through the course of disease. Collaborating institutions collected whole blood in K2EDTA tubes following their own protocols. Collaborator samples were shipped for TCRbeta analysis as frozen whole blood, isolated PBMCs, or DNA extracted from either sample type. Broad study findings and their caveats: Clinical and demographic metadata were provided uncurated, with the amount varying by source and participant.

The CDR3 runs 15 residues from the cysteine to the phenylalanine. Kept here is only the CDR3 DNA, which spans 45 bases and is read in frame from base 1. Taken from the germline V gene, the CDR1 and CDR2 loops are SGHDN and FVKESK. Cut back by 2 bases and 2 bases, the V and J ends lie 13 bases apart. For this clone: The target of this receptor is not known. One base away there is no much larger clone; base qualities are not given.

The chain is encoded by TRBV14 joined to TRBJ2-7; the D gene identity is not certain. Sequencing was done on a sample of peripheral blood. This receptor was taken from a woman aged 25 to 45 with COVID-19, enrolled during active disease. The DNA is TGTGCCAGCAGCCAATCGGTCTCCGAGGCCTACGAGCAGTACTTC. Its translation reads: CASSQSVSEAYEQYF. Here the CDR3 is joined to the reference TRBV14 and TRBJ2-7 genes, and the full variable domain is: EAGVTQFPSHSVIEKGQTVTLRCDPISGHDNLYWYRRVMGKEIKFLLHFVKESKQDESGMPNNRFLAERTGGTYSTLKVQPAELEDSGVYFCASSQSVSEAYEQYFGPGTRLTVT.